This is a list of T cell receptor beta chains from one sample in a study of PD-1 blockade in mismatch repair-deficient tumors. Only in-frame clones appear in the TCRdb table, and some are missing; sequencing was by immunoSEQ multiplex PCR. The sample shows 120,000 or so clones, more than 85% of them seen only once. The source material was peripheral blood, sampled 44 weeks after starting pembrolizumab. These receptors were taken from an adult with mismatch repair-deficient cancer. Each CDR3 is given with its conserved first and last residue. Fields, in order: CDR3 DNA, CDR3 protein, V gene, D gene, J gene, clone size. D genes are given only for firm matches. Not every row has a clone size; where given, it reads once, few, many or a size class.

TGTGCCAGCAGCCAAAGTTTAGTAGCGTCTAACTACAATGAGCAGTTCTTC CASSQSLVASNYNEQFF TRBV4-2 NA TRBJ2-1 NA
TGTGCCAGCAGCCCCCTCAGCGGGAGTCCCTACAATGAGCAGTTCTTC CASSPLSGSPYNEQFF TRBV7-9 TRBD2 TRBJ2-1 NA
TGTGCCAGCAGCTTGAAGGACCAGGAGACCCAGTACTTC CASSLKDQETQYF TRBV5-4 NA TRBJ2-5 NA
TGTGCCAGCAGTTCCAGGGGGGGGAATCAGCCCCAGCATTTT CASSSRGGNQPQHF TRBV27 TRBD1 TRBJ1-5 NA
TGTGCCAGCAGCTTAGTAGATAGCAATCAGCCCCAGCATTTT CASSLVDSNQPQHF TRBV7-9 NA TRBJ1-5 once
TGTGCCAGCAGCGAGCCGGGACGCTCACATGATACGCAGTATTTT CASSEPGRSHDTQYF TRBV9 NA TRBJ2-3 NA
TGTGCCAGCAGTGAAGAGGGGTACACTGAAGCTTTCTTT CASSEEGYTEAFF TRBV6-1 NA TRBJ1-1 NA
TGTGCCAGTAGTCCGAGCGCTTGGGGTGAGCAGTTCTTC CASSPSAWGEQFF TRBV19 NA TRBJ2-1 NA
TGCGCCAGCAGCCCCGTGGGGGGAACAATAGATACGCAGTATTTT CASSPVGGTIDTQYF TRBV5-1 NA TRBJ2-3 NA
TGTGCCTGGGGGGTGGGGTTTTGGGCCGGGGAGCTGTTTTTT CAWGVGFWAGELFF TRBV30 NA TRBJ2-2 NA
TGTGCCAGCAGCTCAACCAGCCCAGATACGCAGTATTTT CASSSTSPDTQYF TRBV7-2 NA TRBJ2-3 NA
TGCGCCAGCACGCAAAGAAAAGACAGGGGTCCGAGCACCGGGGAGCTGTTTTTT CASTQRKDRGPSTGELFF TRBV10-2 TRBD1 TRBJ2-2 NA
TGTGCCAGCTGGACAGGGACGAACACTGAAGCTTTCTTT CASWTGTNTEAFF TRBV10-3 TRBD1 TRBJ1-1 NA
TGCGCCAGCAGTGTATCCGTGGCGGGAGGCACCCAGTACTTC CASSVSVAGGTQYF TRBV10-2 TRBD2 TRBJ2-5 NA
TGTGCCACCAGCAGAGGTGGTAGCGGGCTGAAGACGGAGATCCAGTACTTC CATSRGGSGLKTEIQYF TRBV15 TRBD2 TRBJ2-5 once
TGCGCCAGCAGCTTTCAGGGGGCTATAGGGGAGACCCAGTACTTC CASSFQGAIGETQYF TRBV5-1 TRBD1 TRBJ2-5 NA
TGTGCCAGCAGCCCCCGGACAGGGGGCTCCACAGATACGCAGTATTTT CASSPRTGGSTDTQYF TRBV7-9 TRBD1 TRBJ2-3 once
TGTGCCAGCAGCTTAGCAGTGTCGTCCTACGAGCAGTACTTC CASSLAVSSYEQYF TRBV7-8 NA TRBJ2-7 NA
TGTGCCAGCTCACCAGGGACAGGATTTCATCAGCCCCAGCATTTT CASSPGTGFHQPQHF TRBV18 TRBD1 TRBJ1-5 few
TGCGCCAGCAGTGAGTCGAGGACAGATCCCGGCAACACCATATATTTT CASSESRTDPGNTIYF TRBV10-2 NA TRBJ1-3 NA
TGTGCCTGCACGGCTAGCACAGATACGCAGTATTTT CACTASTDTQYF TRBV30 NA TRBJ2-3 NA
TGTGCCAGTAGTATTGCGGAAGATGCGACCTACGAGCAGTACTTC CASSIAEDATYEQYF TRBV19 NA TRBJ2-7 NA
TGCGCCAGCAGACCCCAGGGGGCCTCCACAGATACGCAGTATTTT CASRPQGASTDTQYF TRBV5-1 TRBD1 TRBJ2-3 NA
TGTGCTAGCAGCTTCGGGGGAGGCGGGGACAATGAGCAGTTCTTC CASSFGGGGDNEQFF TRBV7-7 NA TRBJ2-1 NA
TGTGCCAGTAGTATCGGTATGGCAGGGGAAGAGGCCCTCCACTTT CASSIGMAGEEALHF TRBV19 NA TRBJ1-6 NA
TGTGCCACCACCTTCTCTGGGGCCAACGTCCTGACTTTC CATTFSGANVLTF TRBV7-9 NA TRBJ2-6 NA
TGTGCCAGTAGTAGGCGGGACGGGGGTTTCCACGAGCAGTACTTC CASSRRDGGFHEQYF TRBV19 NA TRBJ2-7 NA
TGTGCCAGCAGCTCCCCGAGTTTCACTGAAGCTTTCTTT CASSSPSFTEAFF TRBV11-2 NA TRBJ1-1 NA
TGCGCCAGCAGCTCCCCACAGGGGGCACACGGGGAGCTGTTTTTT CASSSPQGAHGELFF TRBV5-1 TRBD1 TRBJ2-2 NA
TGCGCCAGCAGCTCAGGACAAACCTACGAGCAGTACTTC CASSSGQTYEQYF TRBV5-1 NA TRBJ2-7 NA
TGTGCCAGCAGCCCTATTAGCACAGATACGCAGTATTTT CASSPISTDTQYF TRBV5-4 NA TRBJ2-3 NA
TGTGCCAGCAGCTTAGATTTTCAGTTATACGAGCAGTACTTC CASSLDFQLYEQYF TRBV7-2 NA TRBJ2-7 NA
TGTGCCAGCAGGGGCTGGGGGATTGAGGAGCAGTACTTC CASRGWGIEEQYF TRBV2 NA TRBJ2-7 NA
TGTGCCATCAGTGAGTCCAGGGCTGGCTACACCTTC CAISESRAGYTF TRBV10-3 NA TRBJ1-2 few
TGTGCCAGCAGTTCAACGGGACTTAGCAATCAGCCCCAGCATTTT CASSSTGLSNQPQHF TRBV7-2 NA TRBJ1-5 NA
TGTGCCAGCAGCCCAGCGCTAGACAATGAGCAGTTCTTC CASSPALDNEQFF TRBV7-8 NA TRBJ2-1 NA
TGTGCCAGCAGTAGCGCCGGGAACTCTGGGGCCAACGTCCTGACTTTC CASSSAGNSGANVLTF TRBV6-6 NA TRBJ2-6 NA